This T cell receptor beta chain came from a study of blood T cells in healthy people across ages. V lost 5 bases, J lost 11 bases, and 13 bases stayed unmatched. Germline V gene lookup returns CDR1 MNHNY and CDR2 SVGAGI (reference sequence). CDR3 length: 14 amino acids. Concerning this clonotype: It may be a read error: a sequence one base away is much more abundant.

It was with a sample-barcoded 5' primer and a J-beta primer mix that a second PCR of roughly 6 to 12 cycles was run. From the 5' RACE reads, TCRdb called clonotypes with MiXCR, one entry per CDR3 protein. The table records 750,000 to 1,000,000 distinct CDR3 sequences, about 27% of them present only once. This same sample was also part of a study on T cells of mothers and their children. That study adds: Mothers and children who were related shared slightly more overlap than unrelated pairs, but not significantly more.

This chain links TRBV6-6 with TRBJ2-5; the match to TRBD2 covers 8 bases. The sample was blood. This TCR came from a woman in her thirties or forties in good health. The CDR3 DNA reads as TGTGCCAGCAGTCCCGGGACTAGTGCGGGTGAGCAGTACTTC. Protein sequence: CASSPGTSAGEQYF.